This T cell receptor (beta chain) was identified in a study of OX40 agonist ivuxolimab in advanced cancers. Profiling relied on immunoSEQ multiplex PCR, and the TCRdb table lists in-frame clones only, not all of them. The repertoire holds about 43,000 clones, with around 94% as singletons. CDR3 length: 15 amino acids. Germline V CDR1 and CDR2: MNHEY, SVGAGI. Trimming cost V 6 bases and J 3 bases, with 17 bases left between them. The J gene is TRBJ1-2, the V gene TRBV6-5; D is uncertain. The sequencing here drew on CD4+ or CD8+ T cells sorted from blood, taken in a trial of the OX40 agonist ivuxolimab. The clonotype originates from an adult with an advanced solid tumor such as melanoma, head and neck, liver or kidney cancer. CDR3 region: CASRQGSSEYYGYTF. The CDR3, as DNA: TGTGCCAGCAGGCAAGGATCCAGTGAATACTATGGCTACACCTTC.